This TCR beta chain was identified in a study of PD-L1 blockade in urothelial cancer. V lost 4 bases to trimming and J lost 10 bases; unmatched junction nucleotides: 10. This CDR3 region has 15 residues. Germline CDR1 reads SGHRS; CDR2 reads YFSETQ. As to time point: peripheral blood 6 weeks after treatment start. Measured with immunoSEQ multiplex PCR; TCRdb has only the in-frame clones, and not every one. This sample has 50,000 or so clones, with approximately 83% found just once. The chain joins TRBV5-1 to TRBJ1-6, with TRBD1 identical over 8 bases. Source: PBMCs, taken around atezolizumab (anti-PD-L1) treatment. This receptor was taken from a man aged 60 to 75 with urothelial cancer. The CDR3 region is CASSLGQGGTSPLHF. The CDR3 nucleotides read TGCGCCAGCAGCCTAGGACAGGGAGGGACATCACCCCTCCACTTT.